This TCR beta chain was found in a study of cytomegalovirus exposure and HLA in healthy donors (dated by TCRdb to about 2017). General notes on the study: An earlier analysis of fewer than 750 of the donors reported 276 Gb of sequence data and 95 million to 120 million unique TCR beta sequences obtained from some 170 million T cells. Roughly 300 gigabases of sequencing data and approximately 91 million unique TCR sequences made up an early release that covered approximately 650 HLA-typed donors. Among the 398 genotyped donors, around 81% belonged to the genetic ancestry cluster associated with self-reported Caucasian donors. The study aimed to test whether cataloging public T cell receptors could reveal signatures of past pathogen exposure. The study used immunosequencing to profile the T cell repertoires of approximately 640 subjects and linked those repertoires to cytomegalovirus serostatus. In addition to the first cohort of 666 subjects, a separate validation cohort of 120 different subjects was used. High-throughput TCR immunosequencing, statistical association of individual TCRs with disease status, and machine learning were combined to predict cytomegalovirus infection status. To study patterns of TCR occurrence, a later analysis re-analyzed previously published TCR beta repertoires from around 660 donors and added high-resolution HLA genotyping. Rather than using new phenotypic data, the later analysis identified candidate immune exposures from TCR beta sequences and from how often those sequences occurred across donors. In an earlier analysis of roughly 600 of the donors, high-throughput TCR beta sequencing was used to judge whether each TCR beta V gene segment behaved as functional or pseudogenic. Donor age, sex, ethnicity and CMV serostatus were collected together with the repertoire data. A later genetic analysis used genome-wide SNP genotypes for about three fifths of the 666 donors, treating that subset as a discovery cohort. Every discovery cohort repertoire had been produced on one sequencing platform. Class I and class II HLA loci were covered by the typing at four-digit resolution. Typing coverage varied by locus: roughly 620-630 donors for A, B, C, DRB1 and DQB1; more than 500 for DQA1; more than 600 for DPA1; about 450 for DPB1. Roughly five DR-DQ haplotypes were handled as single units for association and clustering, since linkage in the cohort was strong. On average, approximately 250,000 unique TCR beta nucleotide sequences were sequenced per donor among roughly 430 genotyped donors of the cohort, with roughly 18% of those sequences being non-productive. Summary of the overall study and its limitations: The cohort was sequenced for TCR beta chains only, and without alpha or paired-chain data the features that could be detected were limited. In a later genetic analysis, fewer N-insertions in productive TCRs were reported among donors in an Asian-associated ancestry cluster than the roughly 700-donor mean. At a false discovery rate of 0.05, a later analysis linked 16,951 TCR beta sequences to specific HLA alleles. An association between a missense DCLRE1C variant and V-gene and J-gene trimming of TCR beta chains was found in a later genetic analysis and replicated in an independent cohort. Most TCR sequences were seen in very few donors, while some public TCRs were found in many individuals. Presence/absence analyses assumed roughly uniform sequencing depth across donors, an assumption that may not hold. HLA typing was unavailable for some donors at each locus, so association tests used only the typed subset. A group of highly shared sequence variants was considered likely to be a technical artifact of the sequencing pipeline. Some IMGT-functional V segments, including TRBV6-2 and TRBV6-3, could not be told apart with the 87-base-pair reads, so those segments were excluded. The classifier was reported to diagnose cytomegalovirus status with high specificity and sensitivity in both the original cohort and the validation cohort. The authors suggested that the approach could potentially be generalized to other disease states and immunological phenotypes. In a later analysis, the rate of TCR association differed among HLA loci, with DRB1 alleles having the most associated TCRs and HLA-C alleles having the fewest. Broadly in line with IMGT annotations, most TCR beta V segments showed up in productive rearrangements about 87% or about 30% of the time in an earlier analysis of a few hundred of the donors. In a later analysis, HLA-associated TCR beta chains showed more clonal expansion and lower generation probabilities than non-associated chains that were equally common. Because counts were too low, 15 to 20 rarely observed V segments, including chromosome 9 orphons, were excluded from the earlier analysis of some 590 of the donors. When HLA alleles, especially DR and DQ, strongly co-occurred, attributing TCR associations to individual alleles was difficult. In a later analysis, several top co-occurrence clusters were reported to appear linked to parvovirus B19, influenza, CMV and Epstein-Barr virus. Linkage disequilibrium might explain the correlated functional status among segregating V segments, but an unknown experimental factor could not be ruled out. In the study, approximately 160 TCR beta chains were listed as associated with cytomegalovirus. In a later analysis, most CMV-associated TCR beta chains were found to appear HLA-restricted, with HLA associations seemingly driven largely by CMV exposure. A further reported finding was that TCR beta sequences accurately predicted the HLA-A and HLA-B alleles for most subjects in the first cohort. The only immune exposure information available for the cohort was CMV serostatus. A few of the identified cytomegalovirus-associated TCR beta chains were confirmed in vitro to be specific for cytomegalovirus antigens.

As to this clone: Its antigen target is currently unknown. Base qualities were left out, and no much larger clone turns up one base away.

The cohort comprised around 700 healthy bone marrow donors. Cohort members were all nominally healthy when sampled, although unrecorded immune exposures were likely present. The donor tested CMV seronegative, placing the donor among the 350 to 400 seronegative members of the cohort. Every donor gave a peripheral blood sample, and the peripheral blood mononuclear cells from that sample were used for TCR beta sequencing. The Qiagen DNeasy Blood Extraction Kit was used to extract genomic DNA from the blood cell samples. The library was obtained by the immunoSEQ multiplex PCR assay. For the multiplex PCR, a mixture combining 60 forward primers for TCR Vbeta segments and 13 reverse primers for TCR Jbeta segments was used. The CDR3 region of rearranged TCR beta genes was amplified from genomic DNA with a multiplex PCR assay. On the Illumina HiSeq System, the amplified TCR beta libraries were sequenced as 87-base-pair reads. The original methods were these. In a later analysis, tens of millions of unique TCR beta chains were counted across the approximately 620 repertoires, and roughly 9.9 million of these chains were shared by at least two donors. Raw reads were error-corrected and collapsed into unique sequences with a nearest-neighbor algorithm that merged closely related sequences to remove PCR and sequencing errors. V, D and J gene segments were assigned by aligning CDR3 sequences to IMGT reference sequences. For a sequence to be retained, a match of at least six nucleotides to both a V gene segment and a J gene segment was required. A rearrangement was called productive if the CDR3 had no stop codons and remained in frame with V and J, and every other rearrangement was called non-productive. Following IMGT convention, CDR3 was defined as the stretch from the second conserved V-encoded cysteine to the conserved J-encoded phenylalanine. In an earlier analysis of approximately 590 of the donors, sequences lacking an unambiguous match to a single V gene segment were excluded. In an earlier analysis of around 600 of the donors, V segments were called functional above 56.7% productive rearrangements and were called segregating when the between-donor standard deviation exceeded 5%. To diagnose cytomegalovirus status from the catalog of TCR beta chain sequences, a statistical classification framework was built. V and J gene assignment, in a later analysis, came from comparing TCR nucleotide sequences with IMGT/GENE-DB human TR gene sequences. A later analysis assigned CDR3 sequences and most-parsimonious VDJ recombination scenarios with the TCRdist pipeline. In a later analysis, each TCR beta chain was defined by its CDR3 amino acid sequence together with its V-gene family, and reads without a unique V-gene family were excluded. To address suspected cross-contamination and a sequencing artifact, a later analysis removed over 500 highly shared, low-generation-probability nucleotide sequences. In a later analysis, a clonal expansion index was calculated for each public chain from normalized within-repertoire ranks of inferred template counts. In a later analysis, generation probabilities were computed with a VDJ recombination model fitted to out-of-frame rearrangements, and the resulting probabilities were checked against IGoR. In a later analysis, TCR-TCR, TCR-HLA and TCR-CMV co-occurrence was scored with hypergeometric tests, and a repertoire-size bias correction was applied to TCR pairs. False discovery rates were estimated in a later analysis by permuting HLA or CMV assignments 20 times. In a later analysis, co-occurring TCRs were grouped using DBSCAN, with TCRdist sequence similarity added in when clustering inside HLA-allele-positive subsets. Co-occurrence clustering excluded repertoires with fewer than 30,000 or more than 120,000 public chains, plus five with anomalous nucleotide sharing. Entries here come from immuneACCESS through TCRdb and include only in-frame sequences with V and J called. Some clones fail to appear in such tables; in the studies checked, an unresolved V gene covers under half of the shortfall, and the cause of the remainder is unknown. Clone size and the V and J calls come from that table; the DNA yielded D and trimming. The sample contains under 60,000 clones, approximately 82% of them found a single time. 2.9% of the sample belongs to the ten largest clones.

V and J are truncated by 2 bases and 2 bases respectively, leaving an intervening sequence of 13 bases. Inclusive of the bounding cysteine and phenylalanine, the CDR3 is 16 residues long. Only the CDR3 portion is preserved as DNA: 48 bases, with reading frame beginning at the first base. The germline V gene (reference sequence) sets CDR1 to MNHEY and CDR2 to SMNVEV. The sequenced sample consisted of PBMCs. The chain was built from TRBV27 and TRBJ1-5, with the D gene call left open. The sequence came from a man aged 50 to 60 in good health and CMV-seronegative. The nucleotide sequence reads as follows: TGTGCCAGCAGTTTAACGGGGTGGGTGGGCAATCAGCCCCAGCATTTT. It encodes CASSLTGWVGNQPQHF.